The source of this T cell receptor beta chain is a study of shared clonotypes between healthy human individuals. Researchers ran the assay at a deep level. TCRdb's table, derived via immunoSEQ multiplex PCR, lists solely in-frame clones and lacks some. The repertoire holds 850,000 to 1,200,000 clones, with 70% to 80% as singletons. Losses at the gene ends were 7 bases for V and 2 bases for J; bases not matched to a gene: 5. Germline assignment: CDR1 MNHEY and CDR2 SMNVEV (reference sequence). The CDR3 consists of 14 residues. Comment on this clone: Its target is unknown.

Study-level results: Approximately 5% was the fraction of naive CD4 clonotypes found shared across a few donors.

The rearrangement joins TRBV27 to TRBJ2-7; 10 bases fit TRBD1. Material: memory CD4+ T cells sorted from blood. The subset: CD45RA-negative fraction. This clonotype was obtained from a man aged 18 to 30 in good health. The CDR3, as DNA: TGTGCCAGCACCCCGGGACAGGGGACCTACGAGCAGTACTTC. Protein: CASTPGQGTYEQYF.